The present T cell receptor (beta chain) was sequenced within a study of CD8 T cells in Susac syndrome. RNA was extracted with the RNeasy kit, and a quantity of about 0.5 to 1 ug was reverse transcribed using random hexamers. Amplification of TCR beta CDR3 spanned 54 Vbeta and 13 Jbeta via immunoSEQ multiplex PCR. One entry per CDR3 protein, called by TCRdb with MiXCR from the immunoSEQ multiplex PCR reads. This table has approximately 300,000 distinct CDR3 sequences, roughly 85% appearing once. Negative isolation yielded CD8+ and CD4+ T cells; FACS enriched TEMRA cells. The origin of this receptor is a human donor with multiple sclerosis. Sequencing was performed on CD8+ T cells from PBMCs.

This chain's CDR3 is CAISSSGGSLTYEQYF. Here the CDR3 DNA reads TGTGCCATCAGCTCCTCAGGGGGCAGCCTAACCTACGAGCAGTACTTC. This chain joins TRBV10-3 and TRBJ2-7; 8 bases fit TRBD1. Germline V gene lookup returns CDR1 ENHRY and CDR2 SYGVKD. The CDR3 totals 16 residues. Unmatched junction bases numbered 12, after V lost 6 bases and J lost 2 bases.